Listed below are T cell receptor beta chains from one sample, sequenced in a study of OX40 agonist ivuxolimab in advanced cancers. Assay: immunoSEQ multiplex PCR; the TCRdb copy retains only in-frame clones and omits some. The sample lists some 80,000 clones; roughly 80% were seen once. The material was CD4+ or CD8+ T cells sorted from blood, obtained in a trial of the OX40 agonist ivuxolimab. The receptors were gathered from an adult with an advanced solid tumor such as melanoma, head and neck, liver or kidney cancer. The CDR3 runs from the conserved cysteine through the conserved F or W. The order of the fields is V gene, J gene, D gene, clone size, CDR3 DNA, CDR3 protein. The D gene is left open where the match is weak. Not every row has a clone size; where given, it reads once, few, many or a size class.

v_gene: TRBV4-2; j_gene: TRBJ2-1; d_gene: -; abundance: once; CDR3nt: TGTGCCAGCAGGCAAGTCGGGTCGATGGGGTACAATGAGCAGTTCTTC; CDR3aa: CASRQVGSMGYNEQFF
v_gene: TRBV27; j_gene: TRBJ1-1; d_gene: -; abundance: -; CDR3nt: TGTGCCAGCTTAGGGGTTTTTGGCACTGAAGCTTTCTTT; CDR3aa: CASLGVFGTEAFF
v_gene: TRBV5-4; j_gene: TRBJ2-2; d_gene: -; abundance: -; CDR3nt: TGTGCCAGCAGCTTCGGGACCCACACCGGGGAGCTGTTTTTT; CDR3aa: CASSFGTHTGELFF
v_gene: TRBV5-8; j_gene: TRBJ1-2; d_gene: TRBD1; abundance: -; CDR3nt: TGTGCCAGCAGCTTCCGGGACAGAGGGGGCTACACCTTC; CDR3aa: CASSFRDRGGYTF
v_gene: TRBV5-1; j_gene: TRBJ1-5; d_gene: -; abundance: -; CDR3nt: TGCGCCAGCAGCCCCGGAACTACCGATCAGCCCCAGCATTTT; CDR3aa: CASSPGTTDQPQHF
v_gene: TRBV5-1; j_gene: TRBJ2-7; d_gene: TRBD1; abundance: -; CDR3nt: TGCGCCAGCAGCGAGACAGGGGATCCCCTCCTCGGCGAGCAGTACTTC; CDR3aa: CASSETGDPLLGEQYF
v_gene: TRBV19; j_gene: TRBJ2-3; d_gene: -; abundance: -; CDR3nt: TGTGCCAGCCGATTCCTATTCACAGATACGCAGTATTTT; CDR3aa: CASRFLFTDTQYF
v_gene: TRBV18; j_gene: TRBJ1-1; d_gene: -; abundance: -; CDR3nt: TGTGCCAGCTCCCGGCAAGGGAACTTGGACAGTGAAGCTTTCTTT; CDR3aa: CASSRQGNLDSEAFF
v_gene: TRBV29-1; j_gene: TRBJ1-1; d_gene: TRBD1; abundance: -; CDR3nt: TGCAGCGTTGCTACAGGGGGAGAAACTGAAGCTTTCTTT; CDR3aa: CSVATGGETEAFF
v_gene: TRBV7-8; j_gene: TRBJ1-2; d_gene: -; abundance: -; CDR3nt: TGTGCCAGCAGCCCGACCATTACAGCGATAAAAGACTATGGCTACACCTTC; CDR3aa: CASSPTITAIKDYGYTF
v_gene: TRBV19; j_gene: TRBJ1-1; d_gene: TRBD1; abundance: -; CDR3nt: TGTGCCAGTAGTACACAGGGGGGCGACGTGGCCACTGAAGCTTTCTTT; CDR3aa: CASSTQGGDVATEAFF
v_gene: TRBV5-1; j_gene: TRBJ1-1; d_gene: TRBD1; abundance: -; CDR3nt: TGCGCCAGCAGCCCGTCGACAGGGAGCCCTGAAGCTTTCTTT; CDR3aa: CASSPSTGSPEAFF
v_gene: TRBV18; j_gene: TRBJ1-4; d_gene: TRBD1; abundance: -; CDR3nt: TGTGCCAGCTCCCCCAGGGGGCCGGGTGAAAAACTGTTTTTT; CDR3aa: CASSPRGPGEKLFF
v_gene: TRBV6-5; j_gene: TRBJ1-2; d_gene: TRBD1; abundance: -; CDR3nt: TGTGCCAGCAACCAGAGGGGGCAGCTGGATGGCTACACCTTC; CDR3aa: CASNQRGQLDGYTF
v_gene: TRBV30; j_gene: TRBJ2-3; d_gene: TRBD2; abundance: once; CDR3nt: TGTGCCTGGAGTACACTAGCGGGAGCGACAGATACGCAGTATTTT; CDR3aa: CAWSTLAGATDTQYF
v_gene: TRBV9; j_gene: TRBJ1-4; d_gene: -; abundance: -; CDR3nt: TGTGCCAGCAGCGTTTCCACCCAGCGAAGTGAAAAACTGTTTTTT; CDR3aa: CASSVSTQRSEKLFF
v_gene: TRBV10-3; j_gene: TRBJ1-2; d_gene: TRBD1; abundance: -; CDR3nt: TGTGCCATCAGCCAGGACAGGGCGTTAGATGGCTACACCTTC; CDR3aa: CAISQDRALDGYTF
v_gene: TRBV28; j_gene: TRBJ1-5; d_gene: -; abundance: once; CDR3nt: TGTGCCAGCAGTTTACTGGGACCACCCGGGCATTTT; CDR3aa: CASSLLGPPGHF
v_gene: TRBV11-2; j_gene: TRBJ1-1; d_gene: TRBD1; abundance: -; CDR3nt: TGTGCCAGCAGCGAGAACAGGGGCCTTGAAGCTTTCTTT; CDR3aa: CASSENRGLEAFF
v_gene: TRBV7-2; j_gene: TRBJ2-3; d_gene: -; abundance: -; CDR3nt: TGTGCCAGCAGCTTGTCCGGGACGTTTAGCACAGATACGCAGTATTTT; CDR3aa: CASSLSGTFSTDTQYF
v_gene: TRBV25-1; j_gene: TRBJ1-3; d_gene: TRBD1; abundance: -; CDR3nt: TGTGCCAGCAGTGAAAGAACAGGGGCTTTCGGAAACACCATATATTTT; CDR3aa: CASSERTGAFGNTIYF
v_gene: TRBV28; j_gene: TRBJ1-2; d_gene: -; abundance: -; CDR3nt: TGTGCCAGCAGTTTAGCGCCAAACTATGGCTACACCTTC; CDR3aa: CASSLAPNYGYTF
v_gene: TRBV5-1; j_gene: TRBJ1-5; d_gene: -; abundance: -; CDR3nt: TGCGCCAGCAGCTTGGAAGATAGCAATCAGCCCCAGCATTTT; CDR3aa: CASSLEDSNQPQHF
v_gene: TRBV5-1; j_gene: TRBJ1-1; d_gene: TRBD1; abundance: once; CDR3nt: TGCGCCAGCAGCATCCGACTCAGGGGGACCATGAACACTGAAGCTTTCTTT; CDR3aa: CASSIRLRGTMNTEAFF
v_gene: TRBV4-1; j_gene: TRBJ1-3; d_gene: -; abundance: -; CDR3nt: TGCGCCAGCAGCCAAGAAATCGGCTACACCATATATTTT; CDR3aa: CASSQEIGYTIYF
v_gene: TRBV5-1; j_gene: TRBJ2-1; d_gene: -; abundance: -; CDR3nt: TGCGCCAGCAGCTTGAACACAGAACGAAACAATGAGCAGTTCTTC; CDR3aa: CASSLNTERNNEQFF
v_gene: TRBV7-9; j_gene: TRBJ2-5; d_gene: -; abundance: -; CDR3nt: TGTGCCAGCAGCTTAAGTCACAGGGTAGAGACCCAGTACTTC; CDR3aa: CASSLSHRVETQYF